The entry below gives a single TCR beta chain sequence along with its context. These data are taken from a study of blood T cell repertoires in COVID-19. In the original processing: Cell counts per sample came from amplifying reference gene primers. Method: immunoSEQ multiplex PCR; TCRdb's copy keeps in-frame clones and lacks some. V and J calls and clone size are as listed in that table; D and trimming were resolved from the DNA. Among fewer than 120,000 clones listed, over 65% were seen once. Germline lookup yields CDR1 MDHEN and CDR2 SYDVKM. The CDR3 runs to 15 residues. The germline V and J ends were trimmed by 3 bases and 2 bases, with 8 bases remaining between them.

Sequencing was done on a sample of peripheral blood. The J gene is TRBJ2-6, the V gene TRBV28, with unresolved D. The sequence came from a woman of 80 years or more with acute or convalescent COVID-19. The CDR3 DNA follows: TGTGCCAGCAGTTTCGGTCTGCCTGGGGCCAACGTCCTGACTTTC. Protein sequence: CASSFGLPGANVLTF.